This passage covers 26 T cell receptor beta chains from one sample sequenced in a study of blood T cell repertoires in COVID-19. Measured with immunoSEQ multiplex PCR; TCRdb has only the in-frame clones, and not every one. The table has over 200,000 clones, about four fifths seen once. The sample taken for sequencing was peripheral blood. These TCRs come from a man aged 45-65 years with active or convalescent COVID-19.

The chain uses TRBV5-5 and TRBJ2-3, with TRBD1 matching over 7 bases. The CDR3 has 14 residues. CDR1 is SGHKS and CDR2 is YYEKEE in the germline V gene (reference sequence). Trimming removed 0 bases from V and 3 bases from J; junction bases left unmatched: 1. For the CDR3, the DNA is TGTGCCAGCAGCTTGGCAGGGGGAACAGATACGCAGTATTTT. It is translated as CASSLAGGTDTQYF. The variable domain in full, completed from reference TRBV5-5 and TRBJ2-3, reads DAGVTQSPTHLIKTRGQQVTLRCSPISGHKSVSWYQQVLGQGPQFIFQYYEKEERGRGNFPDRFSARQFPNYSSELNVNALLLGDSALYLCASSLAGGTDTQYFGPGTRLTVL.

The chain has TRBV6-5 and TRBJ1-2; the D gene is possibly TRBD1 (5 bases). This CDR3 spans 13 amino acids. Germline V gene sequence: CDR1 MNHEY, CDR2 SVGAGI. Trimming stripped 5 bases from V and 7 bases from J, with 14 bases between. For the CDR3, the DNA is TGTGCCAGCAGTCCAAACTCCCAGGGTGGCTACACCTTC. This codes for CASSPNSQGGYTF.

The chain employs TRBV6-2 or TRBV6-3 and TRBJ2-2, with D possibly matching TRBD2 (5 bases). The CDR3 is 16 residues long. The germline gives CDR1 MNHEY, CDR2 SVGEGT. V gave up 6 bases and J gave up 0 bases, with 14 bases separating them. DNA for the CDR3: TGTGCCAGCAGCGAGCTCGGGATCGCGAACACCGGGGAGCTGTTTTTT. Translating gives CASSELGIANTGELFF.

This clone was detected once. The genes are TRBV5-6 and TRBJ2-2, with TRBD1 matching 7 bases. Trimming cost V 1 base and J 5 bases; bases outside gene matches: 8. The CDR3 has 16 residues. The germline gives CDR1 SGHDT, CDR2 YYEEEE. CDR3 sequence (DNA): TGTGCCAGCAGCTTGTATGACAGGGTAGGGACCGGGGAGCTGTTTTTT. Translating gives CASSLYDRVGTGELFF.

The chain couples TRBV5-1 to TRBJ2-5; tentatively, D is TRBD2 (7 bases). The CDR3 loop spans 14 amino acids. CDR1 is SGHRS, CDR2 YFSETQ, per germline. V was shortened by 9 bases and J by 2 bases, with 17 bases between the two germline ends. The chain's CDR3 is CATSGGPLQETQYF. CDR3 DNA sequence: TGCGCCACTTCGGGGGGCCCCTTGCAAGAGACCCAGTACTTC.

This clone was observed a few times. The chain couples TRBV19 to TRBJ1-2, with D hard to call. V was trimmed by 4 bases and J by 4 bases, leaving 10 bases between them. The germline V gene encodes CDR1 LNHDA and CDR2 SQIVND (reference sequence). The CDR3 consists of 13 residues. Written as DNA, the CDR3 is TGTGCCAGTAGTACCCCCTTGAGCTATGGCTACACCTTC. Residues: CASSTPLSYGYTF.

The J gene is TRBJ2-6, the V gene TRBV25-1, with no clear D. The V gene lost 3 bases and the J gene lost 0 bases, with 9 bases spanning the gap. Per germline, CDR1 MGHDK and CDR2 SYGVNS. The CDR3 contains 16 residues. CDR3 sequence: CASSDHIGSGANVLTF. The CDR3 DNA reads TGTGCCAGCAGTGATCATATCGGCTCTGGGGCCAACGTCCTGACTTTC.

The J gene is TRBJ1-3, the V gene TRBV5-5; D remains ambiguous. CDR1 and CDR2 from the germline V gene are SGHKS and YYEKEE (reference sequence). Between the trimmed V and J ends, which lost 1 base and 0 bases, there was a span of 11 bases. The CDR3 loop spans 16 amino acids. CDR3 DNA: TGTGCCAGCAGCTTGACTCGCGGGTACTCTGGAAACACCATATATTTT. Its translation is CASSLTRGYSGNTIYF.

The chain couples TRBV11-2 to TRBJ2-7; 11 bases are a match to TRBD1. The CDR3 sequence is 14 residues long. J was trimmed by 2 bases and V by 5 bases; bases with no gene match: 2. CDR1 and CDR2 (germline): SGHAT, FQNNGV. Here the CDR3 DNA reads TGTGCCAGCAGCGTGGACAGGGGGCCCTACGAGCAGTACTTC. Protein sequence: CASSVDRGPYEQYF. The variable domain in full, completed from reference TRBV11-2 and TRBJ2-7, reads EAGVAQSPRYKIIEKRQSVAFWCNPISGHATLYWYQQILGQGPKLLIQFQNNGVVDDSQLPKDRFSAERLKGVDSTLKIQPAKLEDSAVYLCASSVDRGPYEQYFGPGTRLTVT.

The genes are TRBV6-5 and TRBJ1-3; D is possibly TRBD1 (5 bases). In germline, CDR1 is MNHEY, CDR2 SVGAGI. Trimming pared 6 bases from V and 2 bases from J, leaving 14 bases between. CDR3 length equals 15 residues. The DNA for the CDR3 is TGTGCCAGCAGCCTCGACAGTGACCCTGGAAACACCATATATTTT. This sequence encodes CASSLDSDPGNTIYF.

The gene calls are TRBV20-1 and TRBJ2-5; 7 bases are a match to TRBD2. Germline V gene sequence: CDR1 DFQATT, CDR2 SNEGSKA (reference sequence). The CDR3 totals 10 residues. V dropped 5 bases and J dropped 9; count of bases not matched to a gene: 3. CDR3 in amino acids: CSALGRAQYF. The CDR3 DNA reads TGCAGTGCTTTGGGGAGGGCCCAGTACTTC.

A few counts support this clone. The rearrangement uses TRBV7-9 and TRBJ1-5; no definite D call. With 3 bases removed from V and 5 bases from J, the gap between germline ends came to 5 bases. CDR1 and CDR2 (germline): SEHNR, FQNEAQ (reference sequence). The CDR3 runs to 12 residues. The CDR3 loop is CASSFRDQPQHF. In DNA form, the CDR3 reads TGTGCCAGCAGCTTTCGGGATCAGCCCCAGCATTTT. Looking up the rest from reference TRBV7-9 and TRBJ1-5 gives the full variable domain: DTGVSQNPRHKITKRGQNVTFRCDPISEHNRLYWYRQTLGQGPEFLTYFQNEAQLEKSRLLSDRFSAERPKGSFSTLEIQRTEQGDSAMYLCASSFRDQPQHFGDGTRLSIL.

V and J are TRBV18 and TRBJ1-1; tentative D call: TRBD1 (6 bases). Germline-derived CDR1 and CDR2 are KGHSH and LQKENI. The CDR3 spans 17 residues. V lost 2 bases, J lost 0 bases, and 16 bases lay in between. Written as DNA, the CDR3 is TGTGCCAGCTCACCAACCACAGGGTTCTCGATGAACACTGAAGCTTTCTTT. Residues: CASSPTTGFSMNTEAFF.

The V call is TRBV25-1, the J call TRBJ1-3; 8 bases align to TRBD1. Unmatched junction bases numbered 1, after V lost 9 bases and J lost 0 bases. Germline assignment: CDR1 MGHDK and CDR2 SYGVNS. This CDR3 has 13 residues. The CDR3 region is CASGQGSGNTIYF. CDR3 nucleotide sequence: TGTGCCAGTGGACAGGGCTCTGGAAACACCATATATTTT.

The rearrangement uses TRBV2 and TRBJ2-3, with D possibly TRBD1 on 5 matching bases. This CDR3 has 13 residues. Germline loops: CDR1 SNHLY, CDR2 FYNNEI. The germline V and J ends were trimmed by 7 bases and 5 bases, with 13 bases remaining between them. CDR3 residues: CASTQGPEDTQYF. The DNA of the CDR3 is TGTGCCAGCACGCAGGGTCCAGAAGATACGCAGTATTTT.

Only one count was recorded for this clone. The chain is built from TRBV30 and TRBJ2-2, with TRBD1 as a possible D gene (6 bases). CDR1 is GTSNPN and CDR2 is SVGIG in the germline V gene (reference sequence). The CDR3 totals 16 residues. Trimming removed 6 bases from V and 5 bases from J, with 22 bases in between. The CDR3 sequence is CACLGKNRVGTGELFF. The DNA of the CDR3 is TGTGCCTGTCTAGGAAAGAACAGGGTTGGGACCGGGGAGCTGTTTTTT.

The chain recombines TRBV9 with TRBJ1-4, with TRBD1 matching over 11 bases. The ends lost 4 bases at V and 7 bases at J; junction bases unmatched: 9. The germline CDR1 and CDR2 sequences are SGDLS and YYNGEE. The length of the CDR3 is 16 residues. The CDR3 DNA follows: TGTGCCAGCAGCCCCCGGGGGGGACAGGGGGTTGAAAAACTGTTTTTT. It translates to CASSPRGGQGVEKLFF.

This sequence joins TRBV7-3 and TRBJ2-2; TRBD1 matches 7 bases. The J segment lost 0 bases and the V segment lost 7 bases, leaving 2 bases of the junction unmatched. CDR3 length equals 14 residues. Germline V CDR1 and CDR2: SGHTA, FQGTGA. The CDR3 is CASKTGTNTGELFF. CDR3 in DNA: TGTGCCAGCAAGACAGGGACGAACACCGGGGAGCTGTTTTTT.

The J gene is TRBJ1-4, the V gene TRBV15; D possibly corresponds to TRBD1 (5 bases). Trimming stripped 2 bases from V and 8 bases from J, with 12 bases between. CDR1 and CDR2 (germline): LNHNV, YYDKDF (reference sequence). CDR3 size: 14 residues. The CDR3 region is CATSRRAEGEKLFF. The DNA for the CDR3 is TGTGCCACCAGCAGAAGGGCGGAGGGGGAAAAACTGTTTTTT.

This sequence joins TRBV11-3 and TRBJ2-2, with D possibly being TRBD1 (6 bases). The germline V gene encodes CDR1 SGHNT and CDR2 YENEEA. There are 14 residues in the CDR3. The V and J ends lost 3 bases and 6 bases respectively, with 11 bases between them. CDR3 loop: CASSFGQLPGELFF. DNA for the CDR3: TGTGCCAGCAGCTTCGGACAGCTCCCCGGGGAGCTGTTTTTT.

The chain has TRBV5-1 and TRBJ2-1; D gene uncertain. The CDR3 sequence is 17 residues long. V lost 0 bases to trimming and J lost 0 bases, with 13 bases between them. CDR1 SGHRS and CDR2 YFSETQ come from the germline V gene. CDR3 loop: CASSLAAQARSYNEQFF. CDR3 bases: TGCGCCAGCAGCTTGGCCGCGCAGGCGCGCTCCTACAATGAGCAGTTCTTC.

The V and J genes are TRBV13 and TRBJ2-1; 9 nucleotides align to TRBD1. J lost 4 bases, V lost 5 bases, and 9 bases had no gene match. The CDR3 is 16 residues long. Germline-derived CDR1 and CDR2 are PRHDT and FYEKMQ (reference sequence). CDR3 loop: CASSRDRVGGYNEQFF. For the CDR3, the DNA is TGTGCCAGCAGCCGGGACAGGGTAGGGGGGTACAATGAGCAGTTCTTC.

This clone was seen only once. CDR3 in DNA: TGTGCCAGTACTGCCGACGGACAGGGCCGGGAAAAACTGTTTTTT. Its translation is CASTADGQGREKLFF. The genes are TRBV19 and TRBJ1-4; 8 bases line up with TRBD1. The CDR3 runs 15 residues. V lost 7 bases to trimming and J lost 8 bases; unmatched junction nucleotides: 12. In germline, CDR1 is LNHDA, CDR2 SQIVND (reference sequence).

This chain joins TRBV9 and TRBJ2-2; D remains unclear. Germline V gives CDR1 SGDLS, CDR2 YYNGEE. The length of the CDR3 is 14 residues. Trimming removed 3 bases at V and 5 bases at J, with 11 bases between. The CDR3: CASSEIGVTGELFF. Written as DNA, the CDR3 is TGTGCCAGCAGCGAGATAGGAGTGACCGGGGAGCTGTTTTTT.

This clone was seen more than once but under ten times. The chain uses TRBV30 and TRBJ2-7; D unclear. Trimming pared 0 bases from V and 0 bases from J, leaving 15 bases between. CDR1 and CDR2 (germline): GTSNPN, SVGIG (reference sequence). This CDR3 is 16 amino acids long. The CDR3 region is CAWSVPAHRSSYEQYF. As DNA, the CDR3 is TGTGCCTGGAGTGTACCCGCCCACCGGAGCTCCTACGAGCAGTACTTC. Filled out from reference TRBV30 and TRBJ2-7, the complete variable domain reads SQTIHQWPATLVQPVGSPLSLECTVEGTSNPNLYWYRQAAGRGLQLLFYSVGIGQISSEVPQNLSASRPQDRQFILSSKKLLLSDSGFYLCAWSVPAHRSSYEQYFGPGTRLTVT.

This sequence joins TRBV19 and TRBJ1-3, with 9 bases identical to TRBD1. Per the germline V gene, CDR1 is LNHDA and CDR2 is SQIVND (reference sequence). With V trimmed by 5 bases and J by 8 bases, 7 bases remained unmatched. The CDR3 spans 14 residues. CDR3 protein: CASSPGQGRDTIYF. As DNA, the CDR3 is TGTGCCAGTAGTCCGGGACAGGGCCGGGACACCATATATTTT.